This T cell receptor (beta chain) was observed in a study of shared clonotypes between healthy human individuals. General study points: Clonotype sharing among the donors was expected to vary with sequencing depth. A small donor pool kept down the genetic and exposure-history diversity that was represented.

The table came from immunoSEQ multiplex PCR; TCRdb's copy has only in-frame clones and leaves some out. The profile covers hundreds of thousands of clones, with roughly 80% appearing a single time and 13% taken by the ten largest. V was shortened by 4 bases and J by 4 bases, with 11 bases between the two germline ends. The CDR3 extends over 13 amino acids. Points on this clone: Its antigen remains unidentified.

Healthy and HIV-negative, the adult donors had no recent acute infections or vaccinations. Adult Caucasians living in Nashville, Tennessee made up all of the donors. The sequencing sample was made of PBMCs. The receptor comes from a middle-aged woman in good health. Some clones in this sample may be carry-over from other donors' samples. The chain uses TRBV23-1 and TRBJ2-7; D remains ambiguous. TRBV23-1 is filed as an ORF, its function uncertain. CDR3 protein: CASSRPGSYEQYF. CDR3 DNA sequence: TGCGCCAGCAGTCGGCCAGGATCGTACGAGCAGTACTTC.